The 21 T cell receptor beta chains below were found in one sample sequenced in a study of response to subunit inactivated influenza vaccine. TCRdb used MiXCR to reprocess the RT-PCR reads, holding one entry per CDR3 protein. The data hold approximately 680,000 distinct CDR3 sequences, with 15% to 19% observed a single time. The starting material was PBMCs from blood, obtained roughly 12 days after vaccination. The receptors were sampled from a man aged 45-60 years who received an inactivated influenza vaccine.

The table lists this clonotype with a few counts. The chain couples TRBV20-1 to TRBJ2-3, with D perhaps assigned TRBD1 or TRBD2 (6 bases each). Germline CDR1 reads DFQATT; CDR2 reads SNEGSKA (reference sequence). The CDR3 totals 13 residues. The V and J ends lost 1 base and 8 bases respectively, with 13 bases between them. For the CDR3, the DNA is TGCAGTGCTAGAGTAGGGGGGCTAGGTACGCAGTATTTT. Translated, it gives CSARVGGLGTQYF.

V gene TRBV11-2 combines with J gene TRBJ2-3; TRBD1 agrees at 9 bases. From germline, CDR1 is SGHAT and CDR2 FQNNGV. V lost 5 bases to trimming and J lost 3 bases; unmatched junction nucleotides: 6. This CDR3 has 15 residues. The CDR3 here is CASSVGTGRTDTQYF. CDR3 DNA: TGTGCCAGCAGCGTAGGGACAGGGAGGACAGATACGCAGTATTTT.

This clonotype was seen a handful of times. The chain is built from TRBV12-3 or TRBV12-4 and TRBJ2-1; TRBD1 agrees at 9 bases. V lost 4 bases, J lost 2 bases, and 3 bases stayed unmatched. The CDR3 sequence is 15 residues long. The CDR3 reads CASSSNRGPYNEQFF. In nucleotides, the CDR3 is TGTGCCAGCAGTTCGAACAGGGGGCCCTACAATGAGCAGTTCTTC.

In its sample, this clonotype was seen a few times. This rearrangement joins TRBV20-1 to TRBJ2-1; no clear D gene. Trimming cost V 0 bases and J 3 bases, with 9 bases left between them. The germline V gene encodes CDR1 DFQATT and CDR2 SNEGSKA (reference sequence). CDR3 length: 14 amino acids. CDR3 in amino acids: CSARDLKYYNEQFF. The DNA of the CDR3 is TGCAGTGCTAGAGATTTAAAGTACTACAATGAGCAGTTCTTC.

DNA for the CDR3: TGTGCCAGCACCCCACAGGGGGCTGTAACAGATACGCAGTATTTT. Translating gives CASTPQGAVTDTQYF. The chain joins TRBV7-9 to TRBJ2-3, with 9 bases fitting TRBD1. There are 15 residues in the CDR3. J was trimmed by 3 bases and V by 7 bases; bases with no gene match: 8. Germline V gene lookup returns CDR1 SEHNR and CDR2 FQNEAQ (reference sequence).

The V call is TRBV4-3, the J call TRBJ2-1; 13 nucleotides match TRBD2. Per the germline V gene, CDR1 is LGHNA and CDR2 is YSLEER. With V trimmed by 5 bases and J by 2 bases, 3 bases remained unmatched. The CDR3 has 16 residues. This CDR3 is CASSTGLAGTYNEQFF. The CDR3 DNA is TGCGCCAGCAGCACGGGACTAGCGGGGACCTACAATGAGCAGTTCTTC.

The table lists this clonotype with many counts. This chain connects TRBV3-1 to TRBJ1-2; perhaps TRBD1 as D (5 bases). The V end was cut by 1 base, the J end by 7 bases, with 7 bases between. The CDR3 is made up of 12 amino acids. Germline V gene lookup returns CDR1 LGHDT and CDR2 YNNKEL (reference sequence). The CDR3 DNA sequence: TGTGCCAGCAGCCAAGGAGGGGCTGGCTACACCTTC. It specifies CASSQGGAGYTF.

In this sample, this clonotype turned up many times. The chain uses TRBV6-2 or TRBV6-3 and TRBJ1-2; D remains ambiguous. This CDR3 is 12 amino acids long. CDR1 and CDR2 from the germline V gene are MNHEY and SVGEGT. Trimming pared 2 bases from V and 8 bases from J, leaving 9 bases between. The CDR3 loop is CASSYPLGGYTF. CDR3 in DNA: TGTGCCAGCAGTTACCCATTGGGCGGCTACACCTTC.

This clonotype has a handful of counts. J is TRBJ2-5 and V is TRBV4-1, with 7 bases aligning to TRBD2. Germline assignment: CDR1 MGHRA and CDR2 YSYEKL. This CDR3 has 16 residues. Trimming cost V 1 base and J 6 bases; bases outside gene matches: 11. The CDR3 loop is CASSQVWTRPYKTQYF. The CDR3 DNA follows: TGCGCCAGCAGCCAAGTTTGGACTAGACCTTATAAGACCCAGTACTTC.

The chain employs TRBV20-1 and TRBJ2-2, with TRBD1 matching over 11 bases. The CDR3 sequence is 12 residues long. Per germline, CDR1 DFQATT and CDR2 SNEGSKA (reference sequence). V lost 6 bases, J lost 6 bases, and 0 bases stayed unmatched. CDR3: CSAGQGAGELFF. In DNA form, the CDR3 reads TGCAGTGCGGGACAGGGGGCCGGGGAGCTGTTTTTT.

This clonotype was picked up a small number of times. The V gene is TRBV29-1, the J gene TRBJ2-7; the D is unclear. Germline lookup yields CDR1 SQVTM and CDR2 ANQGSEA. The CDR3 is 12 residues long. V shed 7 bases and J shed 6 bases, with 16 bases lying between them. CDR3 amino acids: CSARTASVEQYF. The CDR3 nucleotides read TGCAGCGCCCGGACGGCTTCGGTCGAGCAGTACTTC.

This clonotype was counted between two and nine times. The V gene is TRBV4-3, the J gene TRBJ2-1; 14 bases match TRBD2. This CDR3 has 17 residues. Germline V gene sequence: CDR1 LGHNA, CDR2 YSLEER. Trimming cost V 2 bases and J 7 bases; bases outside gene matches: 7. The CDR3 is CASSQPGLAGDRNEQFF. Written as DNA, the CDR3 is TGCGCCAGCAGCCAACCGGGACTAGCGGGAGATCGTAATGAGCAGTTCTTC.

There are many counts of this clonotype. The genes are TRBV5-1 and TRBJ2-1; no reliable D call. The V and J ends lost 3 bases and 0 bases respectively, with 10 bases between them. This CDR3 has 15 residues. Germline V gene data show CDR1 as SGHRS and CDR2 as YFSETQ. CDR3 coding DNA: TGCGCCAGCAGCTCCGTAACGTACTCCTACAATGAGCAGTTCTTC. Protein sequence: CASSSVTYSYNEQFF.

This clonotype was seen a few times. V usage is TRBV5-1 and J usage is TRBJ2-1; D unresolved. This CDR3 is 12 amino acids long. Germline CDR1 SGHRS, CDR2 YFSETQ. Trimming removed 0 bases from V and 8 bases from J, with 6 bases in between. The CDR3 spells CASSLVWDEQFF. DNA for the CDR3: TGCGCCAGCAGCTTGGTCTGGGATGAGCAGTTCTTC.

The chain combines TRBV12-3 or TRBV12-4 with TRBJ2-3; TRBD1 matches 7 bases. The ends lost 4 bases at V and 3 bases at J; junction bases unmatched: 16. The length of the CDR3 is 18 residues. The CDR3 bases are TGTGCCAGCAGTTCCCTAGGCAGGGGGATTAGTTGGACAGATACGCAGTATTTT. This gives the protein CASSSLGRGISWTDTQYF.

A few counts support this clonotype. The CDR3 nucleotides read TGCAGTGCTAGAGGCCACGCGGGACAGGGCTACAATGAGCAGTTCTTC. Translated, it gives CSARGHAGQGYNEQFF. The rearrangement joins TRBV20-1 to TRBJ2-1, with 9 bases lining up with TRBD1. This CDR3 has 16 amino acids. Germline-derived CDR1 and CDR2 are DFQATT and SNEGSKA (reference sequence). Trimming removed 1 base from V and 3 bases from J; junction bases left unmatched: 7.

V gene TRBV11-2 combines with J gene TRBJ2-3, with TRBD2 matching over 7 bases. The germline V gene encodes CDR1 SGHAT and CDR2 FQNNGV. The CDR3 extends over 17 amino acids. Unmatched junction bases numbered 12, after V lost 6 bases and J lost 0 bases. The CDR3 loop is CASSSLLAYASTDTQYF. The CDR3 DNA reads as TGTGCCAGCAGTTCGCTACTAGCGTATGCTAGCACAGATACGCAGTATTTT.

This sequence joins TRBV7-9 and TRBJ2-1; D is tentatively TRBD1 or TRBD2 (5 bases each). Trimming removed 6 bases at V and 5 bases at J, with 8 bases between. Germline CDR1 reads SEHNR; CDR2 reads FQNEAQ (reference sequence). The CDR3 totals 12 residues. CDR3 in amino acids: CASSRGDNEQFF. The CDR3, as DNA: TGTGCCAGCAGTCGAGGGGACAATGAGCAGTTCTTC.

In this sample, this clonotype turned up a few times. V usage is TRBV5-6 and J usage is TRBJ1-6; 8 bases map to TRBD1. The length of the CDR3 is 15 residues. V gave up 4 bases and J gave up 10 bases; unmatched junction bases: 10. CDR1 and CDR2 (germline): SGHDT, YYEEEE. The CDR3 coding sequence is TGTGCCAGCAGCACTCCCGGGACAGGCACCTCACCCCTCCACTTT. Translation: CASSTPGTGTSPLHF.

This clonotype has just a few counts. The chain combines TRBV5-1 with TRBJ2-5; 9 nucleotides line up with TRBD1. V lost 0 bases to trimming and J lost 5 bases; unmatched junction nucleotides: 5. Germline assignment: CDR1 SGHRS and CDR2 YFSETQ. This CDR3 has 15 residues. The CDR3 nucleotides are TGCGCCAGCAGCTTGGGGTGGACAGGGGACGAGACCCAGTACTTC. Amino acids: CASSLGWTGDETQYF.

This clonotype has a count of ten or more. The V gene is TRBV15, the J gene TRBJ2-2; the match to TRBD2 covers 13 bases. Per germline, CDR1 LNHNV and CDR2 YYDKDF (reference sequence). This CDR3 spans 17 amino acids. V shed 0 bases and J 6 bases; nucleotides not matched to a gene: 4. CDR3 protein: CATSRDRGLAGAGELFF. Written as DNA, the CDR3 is TGTGCCACCAGCAGAGACCGAGGACTAGCGGGAGCCGGGGAGCTGTTTTTT.